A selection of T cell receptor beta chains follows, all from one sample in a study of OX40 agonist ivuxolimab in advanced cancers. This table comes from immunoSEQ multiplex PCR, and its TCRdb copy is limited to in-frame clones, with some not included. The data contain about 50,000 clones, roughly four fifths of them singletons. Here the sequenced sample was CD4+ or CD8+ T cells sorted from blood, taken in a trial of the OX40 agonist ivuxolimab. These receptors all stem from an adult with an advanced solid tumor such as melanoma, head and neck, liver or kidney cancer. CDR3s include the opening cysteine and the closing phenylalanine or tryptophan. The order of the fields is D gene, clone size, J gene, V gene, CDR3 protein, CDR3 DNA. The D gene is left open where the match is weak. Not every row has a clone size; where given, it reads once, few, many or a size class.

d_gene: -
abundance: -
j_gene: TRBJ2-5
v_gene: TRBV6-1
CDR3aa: CASSRMDPRKETQYF
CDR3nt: TGTGCCAGCAGTAGAATGGACCCACGTAAAGAGACCCAGTACTTC

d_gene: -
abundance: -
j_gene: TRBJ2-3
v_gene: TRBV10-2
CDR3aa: CASRELLGIYTQYF
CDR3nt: TGCGCCAGCAGAGAGTTACTTGGGATATATACGCAGTATTTT

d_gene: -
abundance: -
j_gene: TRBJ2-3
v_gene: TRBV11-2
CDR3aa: CASSPTDTQYF
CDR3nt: TGTGCCAGCAGCCCCACAGATACGCAGTATTTT

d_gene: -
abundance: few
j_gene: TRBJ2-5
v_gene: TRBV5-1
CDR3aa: CASSLEETQYF
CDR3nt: TGCGCCAGCAGCTTGGAGGAGACCCAGTACTTC

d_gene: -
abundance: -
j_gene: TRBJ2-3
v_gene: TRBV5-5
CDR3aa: CASSLVGGGPQDTQYF
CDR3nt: TGTGCCAGCAGCCTCGTGGGAGGGGGACCCCAGGATACGCAGTATTTT

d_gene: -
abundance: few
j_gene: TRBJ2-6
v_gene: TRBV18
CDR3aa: CASSPGVSTGANVLTF
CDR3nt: TGTGCCAGCTCACCGGGGGTTAGTACTGGGGCCAACGTCCTGACTTTC

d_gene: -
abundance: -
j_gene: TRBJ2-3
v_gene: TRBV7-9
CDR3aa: CASSLDGVLTDTQYF
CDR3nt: TGTGCCAGCAGCTTAGATGGGGTCCTCACAGATACGCAGTATTTT

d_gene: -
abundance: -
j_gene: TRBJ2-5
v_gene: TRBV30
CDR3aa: CAWKGQHQETQYF
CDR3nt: TGTGCCTGGAAGGGGCAGCACCAAGAGACCCAGTACTTC

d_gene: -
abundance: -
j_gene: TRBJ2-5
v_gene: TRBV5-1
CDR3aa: CASSPTTSTRGETQYF
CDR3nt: TGCGCCAGCAGCCCCACAACTAGCACCCGGGGCGAGACCCAGTACTTC

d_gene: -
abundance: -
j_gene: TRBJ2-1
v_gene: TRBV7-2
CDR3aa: CASSLGAGFSEQFF
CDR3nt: TGTGCCAGCAGCTTAGGTGCAGGTTTCAGTGAGCAGTTCTTC

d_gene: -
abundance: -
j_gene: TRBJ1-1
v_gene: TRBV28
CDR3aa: CASTLGGMGHTEAFF
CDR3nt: TGTGCCAGCACCTTAGGGGGGATGGGGCACACTGAAGCTTTCTTT

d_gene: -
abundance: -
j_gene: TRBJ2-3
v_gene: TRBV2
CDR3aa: CASSAAGNPTDTQYF
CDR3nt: TGTGCCAGCAGTGCGGCAGGGAATCCCACAGATACGCAGTATTTT